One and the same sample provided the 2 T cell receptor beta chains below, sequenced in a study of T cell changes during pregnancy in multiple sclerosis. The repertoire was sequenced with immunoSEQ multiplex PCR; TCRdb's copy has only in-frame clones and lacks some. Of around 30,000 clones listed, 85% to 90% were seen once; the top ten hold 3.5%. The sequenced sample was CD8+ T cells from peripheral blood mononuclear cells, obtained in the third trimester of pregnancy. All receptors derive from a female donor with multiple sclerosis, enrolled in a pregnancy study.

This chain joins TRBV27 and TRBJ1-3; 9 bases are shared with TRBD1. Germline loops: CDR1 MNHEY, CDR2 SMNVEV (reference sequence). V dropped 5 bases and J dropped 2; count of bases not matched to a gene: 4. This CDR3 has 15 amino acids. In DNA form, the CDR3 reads TGTGCCAGCAGTCCTACAGGGGGCACTGGAAACACCATATATTTT. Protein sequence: CASSPTGGTGNTIYF.

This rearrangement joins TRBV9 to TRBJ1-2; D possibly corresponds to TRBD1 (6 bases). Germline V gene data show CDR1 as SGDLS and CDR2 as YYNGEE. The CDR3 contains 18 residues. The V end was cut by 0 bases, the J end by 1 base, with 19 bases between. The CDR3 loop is CASSVVAVMGALNYGYTF. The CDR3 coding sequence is TGTGCCAGCAGCGTAGTAGCCGTTATGGGGGCCCTTAACTATGGCTACACCTTC.